The 21 T cell receptor beta chains below were found in one sample sequenced in a study of blood T cells in healthy people across ages. Sample-barcoded 5' priming and a J-beta primer mix drove a second PCR of 7 to 11 cycles. TCRdb re-called the 5' RACE reads through MiXCR, storing one row per CDR3 protein. The sample yields about 1.6 million distinct CDR3 sequences, around 36% seen once. The sample consisted of blood. The receptors here all came from a young woman in good health.

The table lists this clonotype with a few counts. The chain uses TRBV5-1 and TRBJ1-2, with no clear D. V dropped 0 bases and J dropped 12 bases, with 9 bases sitting between them. The CDR3 loop spans 11 amino acids. Germline V CDR1 and CDR2: SGHRS, YFSETQ. CDR3 nucleotide sequence: TGCGCCAGCAGCTTGGATGGGGTCAACACCTTC. Translating it yields CASSLDGVNTF.

The rearrangement links TRBV6-1 to TRBJ2-1, with D possibly called TRBD1 or TRBD2 (6 bases each). The CDR3 is made up of 18 amino acids. Germline CDR1 and CDR2: MNHNS and SASEGT. The V gene lost 4 bases and the J gene lost 3 bases, with 22 bases spanning the gap. The CDR3 bases are TGTGCCAGCAGTGGATCGGAGGGGGGACGAAGATTCTACAATGAGCAGTTCTTC. Translation: CASSGSEGGRRFYNEQFF.

This clonotype has a single count. V and J are TRBV5-6 and TRBJ1-6; tentatively, D is TRBD1 (6 bases). V was clipped by 4 bases and J by 10 bases, with 18 bases between them. CDR1 and CDR2 (germline): SGHDT, YYEEEE. The CDR3 contains 15 residues. As DNA, the CDR3 is TGTGCCAGCAGCGGCACGGGGGGCTTGGAGTCACCCCTCCACTTT. Amino acids: CASSGTGGLESPLHF.

The chain combines TRBV19 with TRBJ2-5, with 7 bases matching TRBD1. The DNA end lines up better with TRBJ2-7; the J call may be wrong. CDR1 and CDR2 from the germline V gene are LNHDA and SQIVND (reference sequence). The CDR3 contains 16 residues. CDR3 sequence: CASSPTGSPSYYEQYF. The CDR3 coding sequence is TGTGCCAGTAGTCCGACAGGGTCCCCCTCTTACTACGAGCAGTACTTC.

The rearrangement links TRBV10-3 to TRBJ1-2; D is undetermined. There are 14 residues in the CDR3. Germline V gene data show CDR1 as ENHRY and CDR2 as SYGVKD. V was pared by 2 bases and J by 4 bases, with 11 bases between. The CDR3 DNA sequence: TGTGCCATCAGTGAGCAGGCTATCTCCTATGGCTACACCTTC. Its protein product is CAISEQAISYGYTF.

The gene calls are TRBV14 and TRBJ1-1; possibly TRBD1 for D (6 bases). Looked up from germline, CDR1 is SGHDN and CDR2 is FVKESK. V shed 4 bases and J shed 4 bases, with 16 bases lying between them. This CDR3 contains 15 residues. CDR3 loop: CASSRRDNFVTEAFF. Written as DNA, the CDR3 is TGTGCCAGCAGCCGGAGGGACAATTTTGTCACTGAAGCTTTCTTT.

This clonotype was counted a few times. The chain links TRBV11-2 to TRBJ2-5; a possible D gene is TRBD2 (6 bases). The CDR3 totals 15 residues. V lost 0 bases, J lost 4 bases, and 12 bases lay in between. CDR1 and CDR2 from the germline V gene are SGHAT and FQNNGV. The CDR3 nucleotides are TGTGCCAGCAGCTTAGAGAGTGGGAGGAGAGAGACCCAGTACTTC. Residues: CASSLESGRRETQYF.

In its sample, this clonotype was seen many times. V is TRBV30 and J is TRBJ1-2; TRBD1 might be the D (6 bases). This CDR3 region has 15 residues. V dropped 4 bases and J dropped 2 bases, with 17 bases sitting between them. Germline CDR1 is GTSNPN and CDR2 is SVGIG (reference sequence). The CDR3 bases are TGTGCCTGGACCATGGGGGGGGCGCGGAACTATGGCTACACCTTC. The encoded protein is CAWTMGGARNYGYTF.

The V and J genes are TRBV27 and TRBJ1-1; no definite D call. Per germline, CDR1 MNHEY and CDR2 SMNVEV (reference sequence). The CDR3 loop spans 16 amino acids. V was shortened by 6 bases and J by 0 bases, with 17 bases between the two germline ends. The CDR3 region is CASSTSYRRMNTEAFF. CDR3 bases: TGTGCCAGCAGCACCTCTTACCGCCGTATGAACACTGAAGCTTTCTTT.

On this clonotype itself: Sequence at one end of the junction differs from germline and may be a read error. This chain joins TRBV7-9 and TRBJ2-1; TRBD2 might be the D (5 bases). Germline assignment: CDR1 SEHNR and CDR2 FQNEAQ (reference sequence). This CDR3 contains 15 residues. CDR3 sequence: CASSLNSVSYSEQFF. The CDR3 region has the DNA TGTGCCAGCAGCTTGAATAGCGTCTCCTACAGTGAGCAGTTCTTC.

The rearrangement joins TRBV2 to TRBJ2-2; D unresolved. This CDR3 spans 14 amino acids. Per germline, CDR1 SNHLY and CDR2 FYNNEI. The V and J ends lost 4 bases and 1 base respectively, with 7 bases between them. This chain's CDR3 is CASSGPVNTGELFF. The CDR3 nucleotides are TGTGCCAGCAGTGGGCCGGTGAACACCGGGGAGCTGTTTTTT.

V is TRBV3-1 and J is TRBJ2-2; 12 nucleotides line up with TRBD2. This CDR3 region has 16 residues. Germline loops: CDR1 LGHDT, CDR2 YNNKEL (reference sequence). The V gene end was trimmed by 4 bases and the J gene end by 3 bases; junction bases not matched to a gene: 3. In DNA form, the CDR3 reads TGTGCCAGCAGCCCATCTAGCGGGAGGGACACCGGGGAGCTGTTTTTT. Amino acid sequence: CASSPSSGRDTGELFF.

The chain employs TRBV4-1 and TRBJ2-5; 10 bases are shared with TRBD1. Losses at the gene ends were 4 bases for V and 4 bases for J; bases not matched to a gene: 12. The CDR3 contains 17 residues. Per the germline V gene, CDR1 is MGHRA and CDR2 is YSYEKL. This CDR3 reads CASSPVSGQGMGETQYF. In DNA, the CDR3 is TGCGCCAGCAGCCCAGTCTCGGGACAGGGGATGGGAGAGACCCAGTACTTC.

The chain joins TRBV5-1 to TRBJ1-2; D might be TRBD1 (5 bases). CDR3 size: 13 residues. Germline CDR1 reads SGHRS; CDR2 reads YFSETQ. Trimming took off 4 bases at V and 6 bases at J, with 13 bases between the two ends. The CDR3 region is CASSPAGPDGYTF. The DNA of the CDR3 is TGCGCCAGCAGCCCGGCGGGACCAGATGGCTACACCTTC.

This clonotype was observed a few times. This chain connects TRBV7-3 to TRBJ1-2; 9 positions agree with TRBD1. The V gene end was trimmed by 4 bases and the J gene end by 4 bases; junction bases not matched to a gene: 7. This CDR3 is built from 15 residues. Germline V gene data show CDR1 as SGHTA and CDR2 as FQGTGA. This CDR3 is CASSSTGGAGYGYTF. In DNA, the CDR3 is TGTGCCAGCAGCTCCACAGGGGGCGCCGGCTATGGCTACACCTTC.

This clonotype was seen a handful of times. This chain connects TRBV20-1 to TRBJ2-1; 10 bases match TRBD1. In germline, CDR1 is DFQATT, CDR2 SNEGSKA (reference sequence). The CDR3 has 17 amino acids. Trimming at V came to 1 base and at J to 4 bases, leaving 10 bases not matched to a gene. CDR3 in amino acids: CSARGNSRDRGYNEQFF. The CDR3 DNA is TGCAGTGCTAGAGGAAATTCCCGGGACAGGGGATACAATGAGCAGTTCTTC.

This clonotype was detected a few times. The genes are TRBV7-6 and TRBJ2-5; either TRBD1 or TRBD2 may supply D (5 bases each). Trimming stripped 2 bases from V and 2 bases from J, with 9 bases between. The CDR3 sequence is 14 residues long. The germline gives CDR1 SGHVS, CDR2 FNYEAQ. The CDR3 loop is CASSLYRTQETQYF. The CDR3 DNA follows: TGTGCCAGCAGCTTATACAGGACTCAAGAGACCCAGTACTTC.

The chain has TRBV4-2 and TRBJ2-3; TRBD1 agrees at 7 bases. CDR1 is LGHNA and CDR2 is YNFKEQ in the germline V gene. J was trimmed by 2 bases and V by 0 bases; bases with no gene match: 5. The CDR3 covers 16 residues. The CDR3 spells CASSQDLGGHTDTQYF. In nucleotides, the CDR3 is TGTGCCAGCAGCCAAGATCTAGGGGGCCACACAGATACGCAGTATTTT.

This clonotype turned up a few times. The chain has TRBV13 and TRBJ2-7; D is perhaps TRBD2 (6 bases). The end of the DNA aligns better with TRBJ2-5, so the J call may be wrong. Germline V CDR1 and CDR2: PRHDT, FYEKMQ (reference sequence). The CDR3 has 15 residues. The CDR3 DNA sequence: TGTGCCAGCAGCTCCCCTGTGGGAGGTACGGAGACCCAGTACTTC. Translated: CASSSPVGGTETQYF.

The rearrangement uses TRBV7-6 and TRBJ2-3, with no clear D. This CDR3 is 13 amino acids long. Trimming stripped 4 bases from V and 6 bases from J, with 11 bases between. Per germline, CDR1 SGHVS and CDR2 FNYEAQ. The CDR3 nucleotides read TGTGCCAGCAGCTCGAGACTGGATGATACGCAGTATTTT. Translated: CASSSRLDDTQYF.

This clonotype has more than one count but fewer than ten. The CDR3 sequence is CASSQDLGGGVDTQYF. The CDR3, as DNA: TGCGCCAGCAGCCAAGATCTTGGTGGGGGCGTAGATACGCAGTATTTT. This chain joins TRBV4-1 and TRBJ2-3; a weak D match, TRBD1 (6 bases). The germline V and J ends were trimmed by 0 bases and 5 bases, with 15 bases remaining between them. The CDR3 consists of 16 residues. The germline CDR1 and CDR2 sequences are MGHRA and YSYEKL.